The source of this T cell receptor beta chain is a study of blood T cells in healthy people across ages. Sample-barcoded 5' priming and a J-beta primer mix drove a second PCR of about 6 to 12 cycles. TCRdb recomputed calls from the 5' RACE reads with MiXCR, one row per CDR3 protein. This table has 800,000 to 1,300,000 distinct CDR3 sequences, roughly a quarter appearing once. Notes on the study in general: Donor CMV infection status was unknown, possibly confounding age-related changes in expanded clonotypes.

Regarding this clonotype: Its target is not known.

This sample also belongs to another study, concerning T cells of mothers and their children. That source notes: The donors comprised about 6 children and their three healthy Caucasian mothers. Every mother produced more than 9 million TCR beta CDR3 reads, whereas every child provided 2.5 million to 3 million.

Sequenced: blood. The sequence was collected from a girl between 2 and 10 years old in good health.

CDR3 sequence reads: CASTPSHRQETQYF. CDR3 DNA: TGTGCCAGCACTCCATCCCACAGACAAGAGACCCAGTACTTC. The J gene is TRBJ2-5, the V gene TRBV12-3 or TRBV12-4; unclear D gene. Trimming pared 7 bases from V and 2 bases from J, leaving 14 bases between. This CDR3 comprises 14 residues.